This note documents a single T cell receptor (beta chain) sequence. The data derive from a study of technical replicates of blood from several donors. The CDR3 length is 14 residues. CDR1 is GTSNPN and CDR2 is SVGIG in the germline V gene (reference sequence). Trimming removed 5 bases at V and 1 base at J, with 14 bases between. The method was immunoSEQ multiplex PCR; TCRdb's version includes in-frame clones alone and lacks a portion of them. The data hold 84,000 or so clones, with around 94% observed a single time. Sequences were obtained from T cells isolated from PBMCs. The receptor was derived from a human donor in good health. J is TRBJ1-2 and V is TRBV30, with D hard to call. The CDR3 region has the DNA TGTGCCTGGGTGAGGAAAGACCTTAACTATGGCTACACCTTC. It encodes CAWVRKDLNYGYTF.